Listed below are T cell receptor beta chains from one sample, sequenced in a study of blood T cell repertoires in COVID-19. Data came from immunoSEQ multiplex PCR; TCRdb stores just in-frame clones and leaves some out. This table has more than 140,000 clones, about 82% appearing once. The sample comprised peripheral blood. Receptors were obtained from an older woman with acute or convalescent COVID-19. The CDR3 runs from the conserved cysteine through the conserved F or W. The D gene is left open where the match is weak. Clone size is not always given. Where it is, it says once, few, many or a class for expanded clones.

>TRBD2|TRBV4-2|TRBJ2-4|.
TGTGCCAGCAGCCAAGAAGGGACTACTTCCAAAAACATTCAGTACTTC
CASSQEGTTSKNIQYF
>TRBD2|TRBV19|TRBJ2-5|.
TGTGCCAGTAGTATGTTACTAGCGGGGAAGGAGACCCAGTACTTC
CASSMLLAGKETQYF
>.|TRBV6-1|TRBJ1-6|.
TGTGCCAGCAGTGAGGTCAGGTATAATTCACCCCTCCACTTT
CASSEVRYNSPLHF
>TRBD2|TRBV9|TRBJ2-7|many
TGTGCCAGCAGCGCTAGCGGGGGGTACGAGCAGTACTTC
CASSASGGYEQYF
>TRBD1|TRBV7-8|TRBJ2-5|.
TGTGCCAGCAGCTTAGGATGGACAGGGGCGGGGAAGACCCAGTACTTC
CASSLGWTGAGKTQYF
>.|TRBV11-2|TRBJ2-7|.
TGTGCCAGCAGCTTAGCATTCAGGGGCTCCTACGAGCAGTACTTC
CASSLAFRGSYEQYF
>.|TRBV28|TRBJ1-3|.
TGTGCCAGCAGTTCCTTGCGGGGAGGCTACTCTGGAAACACCATATATTTT
CASSSLRGGYSGNTIYF
>.|TRBV3-1/TRBV3-2|TRBJ1-1|.
TGTGCCAGCAGCCAAGATTTCGGACACAAGAACACTGAAGCTTTCTTT
CASSQDFGHKNTEAFF
>.|TRBV12-3/TRBV12-4|TRBJ2-1|.
TGTGCCAGCACTTCCCCCTCTCGGGATGAGCAGTTCTTC
CASTSPSRDEQFF
>TRBD2|TRBV14|TRBJ2-1|.
TGTGCCAGCAGCCGAGGACTAGGGACTACCACTAACAATGAGCAGTTCTTC
CASSRGLGTTTNNEQFF
>.|TRBV10-2|TRBJ1-1|.
TGCGCCAGCAGTGAACTTGGAGGGGCCGGAGCTTTCTTT
CASSELGGAGAFF
>.|TRBV14|TRBJ1-6|.
TGTGCCAGCAGCCAAGTGAAAGGGAGTGCCTATAATTCACCCCTCCACTTT
CASSQVKGSAYNSPLHF